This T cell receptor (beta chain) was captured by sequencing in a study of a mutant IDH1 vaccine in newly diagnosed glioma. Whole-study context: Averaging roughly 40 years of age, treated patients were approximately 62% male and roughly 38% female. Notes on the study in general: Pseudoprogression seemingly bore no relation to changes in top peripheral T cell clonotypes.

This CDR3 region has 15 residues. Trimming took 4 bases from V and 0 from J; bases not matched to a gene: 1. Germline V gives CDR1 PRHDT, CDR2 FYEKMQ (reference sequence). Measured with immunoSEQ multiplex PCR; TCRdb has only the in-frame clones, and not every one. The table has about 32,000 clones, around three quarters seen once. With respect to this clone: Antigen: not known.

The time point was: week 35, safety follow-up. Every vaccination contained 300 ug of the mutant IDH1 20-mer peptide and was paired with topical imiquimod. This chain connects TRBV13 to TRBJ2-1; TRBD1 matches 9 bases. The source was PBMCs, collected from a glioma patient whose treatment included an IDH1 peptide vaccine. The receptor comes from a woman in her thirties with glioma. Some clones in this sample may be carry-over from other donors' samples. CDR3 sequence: CASSWDRDSYNEQFF. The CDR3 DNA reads TGTGCCAGCAGCTGGGACAGGGACTCCTACAATGAGCAGTTCTTC.